This is a list of T cell receptor beta chains from one sample in a study of T cell changes during pregnancy in multiple sclerosis. Sequencing was performed with immunoSEQ multiplex PCR; in TCRdb, only in-frame clones are kept and a portion is missing. The table has around 28,000 clones, about nine tenths seen once. This specimen was CD8+ T cells from peripheral blood mononuclear cells, taken in the second trimester of pregnancy. The origin of the receptors is a female donor with multiple sclerosis, enrolled in a pregnancy study. Each CDR3 is given with its conserved first and last residue. A D gene is named only where the DNA matches it firmly. Rows give clone size only sometimes, using once, few, many, or a class for an expanded clone.

clone_size	v_call	d_call	j_call	cdr3_length	cdr3_nt	cdr3_aa
.	TRBV7-7	.	TRBJ2-7	14	TGTGCCAGCAGCTTAGTACGGGAGTCAGACGAGCAGTACTTC	CASSLVRESDEQYF
.	TRBV11-1	.	TRBJ2-7	13	TGTGCCAGCAGCTTAGCGCCAGACTACGAGCAGTACTTC	CASSLAPDYEQYF
.	TRBV6-1	TRBD2	TRBJ2-7	17	TGTGCCAGCAGTGAGGGTGTAGGTAGGACTAGCGGGGACGAGCAGTACTTC	CASSEGVGRTSGDEQYF
.	TRBV29-1	TRBD1	TRBJ1-2	14	TGCAGCGTTGTGAGGGACAGACTTAACTATGGCTACACCTTC	CSVVRDRLNYGYTF
.	TRBV7-6	.	TRBJ1-1	13	TGTGCCAGCAGCTCCTTCGACGGGGATGAAGCTTTCTTT	CASSSFDGDEAFF
.	TRBV4-1	.	TRBJ1-3	14	TGCGCCAGCAGCCAAGAGCGGGGCCGAAACACCATATATTTT	CASSQERGRNTIYF
.	TRBV5-1	.	TRBJ2-2	15	TGCGCCAGCAGCCACGACAGACCGCTCACCGGGGAGCTGTTTTTT	CASSHDRPLTGELFF
.	TRBV5-1	.	TRBJ1-1	15	TGCGCCAGCAGCGGAAATACAGGGACGGACACTGAAGCTTTCTTT	CASSGNTGTDTEAFF
.	TRBV7-9	TRBD2	TRBJ2-5	15	TGTGCCAGCAGCCGGACTAGCGGGGACCAAGAGACCCAGTACTTC	CASSRTSGDQETQYF
.	TRBV19	TRBD2	TRBJ2-1	19	TGTGCCAGTAGTACCATACTAGCGGGAGGCGGCCCGCTCTACAATGAGCAGTTCTTC	CASSTILAGGGPLYNEQFF
once	TRBV18	.	TRBJ2-7	16	TGTGCCAGCTCACCAGCAACGTGGGAGGTCACCTACGAGCAGTACTTC	CASSPATWEVTYEQYF
.	TRBV7-9	TRBD1	TRBJ2-7	14	TGTGCCAGCAGCGAGGACAGGGTCTTTTACGAGCAGTACTTC	CASSEDRVFYEQYF
.	TRBV18	.	TRBJ2-1	16	TGTGCCAGCTCACCACTGATCCGCGGCTCTTACAATGAGCAGTTCTTC	CASSPLIRGSYNEQFF
.	TRBV4-1	TRBD2	TRBJ2-1	16	TGCGCCAGCAGCCAAGTTGCGGGAGGGAGCTACAATGAGCAGTTCTTC	CASSQVAGGSYNEQFF
.	TRBV7-8	TRBD2	TRBJ2-1	15	TGTGCCAGCAGCAAGGGACTAGCGGAGTACAATGAGCAGTTCTTC	CASSKGLAEYNEQFF
.	TRBV27	TRBD2	TRBJ2-7	16	TGTGCCAGCAGTTTATCGTCGGGGACTAGCCGGCGCGAGCAGTACTTC	CASSLSSGTSRREQYF
.	TRBV5-1	TRBD2	TRBJ2-3	16	TGCGCCAGCAGCGACGGGACTAGCGGGAGCACAGATACGCAGTATTTT	CASSDGTSGSTDTQYF
.	TRBV5-1	.	TRBJ2-7	14	TGCGCCAGCAGCTTGGGGCGGTCCTATTACGAGCAGTACTTC	CASSLGRSYYEQYF
once	TRBV2	.	TRBJ2-3	15	TGTGCCAGCAGATACTCCAGGGCTAGCACAGATACGCAGTATTTT	CASRYSRASTDTQYF
.	TRBV13	TRBD2	TRBJ2-1	15	TGTGCCAGCAGCACAACTAGCGAGTCCTACAATGAGCAGTTCTTC	CASSTTSESYNEQFF
.	TRBV5-1	TRBD2	TRBJ2-1	20	TGCGCCAGCAGCAATTCGCTAGCGGCCGATTACTCTCACTCCTACAATGAGCAGTTCTTC	CASSNSLAADYSHSYNEQFF
.	TRBV7-2	.	TRBJ2-7	14	TGTGCCAGCAGCTTAGTTACGCTGGCGGACGAGCAGTACTTC	CASSLVTLADEQYF
once	TRBV7-9	TRBD1	TRBJ2-7	14	TGTGCCAGCAGCTTAGACAGGGGGCGTAACGAGCAGTACTTC	CASSLDRGRNEQYF
.	TRBV30	.	TRBJ1-4	15	TGTGCCTGGAGTCTACTCAGGGTGACTAATGAAAAACTGTTTTTT	CAWSLLRVTNEKLFF
.	TRBV4-3	TRBD2	TRBJ2-3	15	TGCGCCAGCAGCCAAGGGACTAGCATCACAGATACGCAGTATTTT	CASSQGTSITDTQYF
.	TRBV6-1	TRBD2	TRBJ2-7	15	TGTGCCAGCCGGGGTTTAAGGCGGGAGGTCTACGAGCAGTACTTC	CASRGLRREVYEQYF
.	TRBV11-2	.	TRBJ1-1	13	TGTGCCAGCAGCCCCGGCCTAGGAGGCGAGGCTTTCTTT	CASSPGLGGEAFF
once	TRBV29-1	.	TRBJ2-6	15	TGCAGCGTTGAAGAACTGACCGGGGAGGCCAACGTCCTGACTTTC	CSVEELTGEANVLTF
.	TRBV19	.	TRBJ2-1	15	TGTGCCAGTAGTGTAGGACTTAACTCCTACAATGAGCAGTTCTTC	CASSVGLNSYNEQFF
.	TRBV4-1	TRBD2	TRBJ2-3	18	TGCGCCAGCAGCCAGACCTTAGCGGGAGGGCCCCCCCGGGATACGCAGTATTTT	CASSQTLAGGPPRDTQYF
.	TRBV7-9	TRBD1	TRBJ2-7	15	TGTGCCAGCAGCACCAACAGGGGGCCCGCCTACGAGCAGTACTTC	CASSTNRGPAYEQYF
.	TRBV7-7	.	TRBJ2-5	13	TGTGCCAGCAGTTGGACAATTACGGGGACCCAGTACTTC	CASSWTITGTQYF
.	TRBV29-1	.	TRBJ1-2	14	TGCAGCGGTACAGGGATGGAAGATAACTATGGCTACACCTTC	CSGTGMEDNYGYTF
.	TRBV28	TRBD2	TRBJ2-1	16	TGTGCCAGCAGCATTACTAGCGGGACTCCTTACAATGAGCAGTTCTTC	CASSITSGTPYNEQFF
.	TRBV11-2	.	TRBJ2-7	13	TGTGCCAGCAGCTTGCTCCAACACAACGAGCAGTACTTC	CASSLLQHNEQYF
.	TRBV27	TRBD2	TRBJ2-7	15	TGTGCCAGCAGATACCATAGCGGGAGCTCTTACGAGCAGTACTTC	CASRYHSGSSYEQYF
once	TRBV29-1	.	TRBJ2-5	13	TGCAGCGTTGGGCAGGGAGGTTTGGAGACCCAGTACTTC	CSVGQGGLETQYF
.	TRBV28	.	TRBJ1-2	12	TGTGCCAGCAAATCGGGGGAAGGCCCGCCGGTCTTC	CASKSGEGPPVF
.	TRBV5-1	TRBD1	TRBJ2-7	14	TGCGCCAGCAGCTTGGGACAGGGTGCCCGCGAGCAGTACTTC	CASSLGQGAREQYF
.	TRBV19	.	TRBJ2-7	14	TGTGCCAGTAGTCCCCTTGGACAGCTCTACGAGCAGTACTTC	CASSPLGQLYEQYF
.	TRBV6-1	TRBD2	TRBJ2-7	14	TGTGCCAGCAGGAGACTAGCGGGAGGTTTCGAGCAGTACTTC	CASRRLAGGFEQYF
.	TRBV10-3	.	TRBJ1-1	15	TGTGCCAGCAGTTACCGGGGGAGGGTTGGCACTGAAGCTTTCTTT	CASSYRGRVGTEAFF
.	TRBV5-5	.	TRBJ1-1	11	TGTGCCAGCAGCTTGGCCATTGAAGCTTTCTTT	CASSLAIEAFF
.	TRBV7-9	.	TRBJ2-7	13	TGTGCCAGCAGCCCAAGGGGCTCCTACGAGCAGTACTTC	CASSPRGSYEQYF
.	TRBV4-3	TRBD1	TRBJ2-2	15	TGCGCCAGCAGCCAAGGACAGGGGGTGACCGGGGAGCTGTTTTTT	CASSQGQGVTGELFF
.	TRBV2	.	TRBJ2-4	14	TGTGCCAGCAGTGAATCCCTGGAGTTGGACATTCAGTACTTC	CASSESLELDIQYF
.	TRBV6-4	.	TRBJ2-2	15	TGTGCCAGCAGTGACTCTCAGGAAGGCTCCGGGGAGCTGTTTTTT	CASSDSQEGSGELFF
.	TRBV4-2	TRBD2	TRBJ2-7	13	TGTGCCAGCAGCTCTAGCGGATACTACGAGCAGTACTTC	CASSSSGYYEQYF